This TCR beta chain is from a study of cytomegalovirus exposure and HLA in healthy donors. A multiplex PCR was run with 60 Vbeta primers and 13 Jbeta primers. The protocol was immunoSEQ multiplex PCR, while the TCRdb copy is restricted to in-frame clones and leaves out a portion. The sample consists of about 93,000 clones, approximately 64% of them appearing once. J gave up 10 bases and V 4 bases, and 6 bases lay outside the gene matches. The CDR3 covers 13 residues. The germline CDR1 and CDR2 sequences are MNHNY and SVGAGI (reference sequence). This clone was counted between two and nine times. J is TRBJ2-1 and V is TRBV6-6; 8 bases line up with TRBD2. Material: PBMCs. This receptor was taken from a boy between 10 and 17 years old in good health and CMV-seropositive. CDR3 coding DNA: TGTGCCAGCAGTTTCTACACGGGGGGGGAGCAGTTCTTC. It codes for CASSFYTGGEQFF.